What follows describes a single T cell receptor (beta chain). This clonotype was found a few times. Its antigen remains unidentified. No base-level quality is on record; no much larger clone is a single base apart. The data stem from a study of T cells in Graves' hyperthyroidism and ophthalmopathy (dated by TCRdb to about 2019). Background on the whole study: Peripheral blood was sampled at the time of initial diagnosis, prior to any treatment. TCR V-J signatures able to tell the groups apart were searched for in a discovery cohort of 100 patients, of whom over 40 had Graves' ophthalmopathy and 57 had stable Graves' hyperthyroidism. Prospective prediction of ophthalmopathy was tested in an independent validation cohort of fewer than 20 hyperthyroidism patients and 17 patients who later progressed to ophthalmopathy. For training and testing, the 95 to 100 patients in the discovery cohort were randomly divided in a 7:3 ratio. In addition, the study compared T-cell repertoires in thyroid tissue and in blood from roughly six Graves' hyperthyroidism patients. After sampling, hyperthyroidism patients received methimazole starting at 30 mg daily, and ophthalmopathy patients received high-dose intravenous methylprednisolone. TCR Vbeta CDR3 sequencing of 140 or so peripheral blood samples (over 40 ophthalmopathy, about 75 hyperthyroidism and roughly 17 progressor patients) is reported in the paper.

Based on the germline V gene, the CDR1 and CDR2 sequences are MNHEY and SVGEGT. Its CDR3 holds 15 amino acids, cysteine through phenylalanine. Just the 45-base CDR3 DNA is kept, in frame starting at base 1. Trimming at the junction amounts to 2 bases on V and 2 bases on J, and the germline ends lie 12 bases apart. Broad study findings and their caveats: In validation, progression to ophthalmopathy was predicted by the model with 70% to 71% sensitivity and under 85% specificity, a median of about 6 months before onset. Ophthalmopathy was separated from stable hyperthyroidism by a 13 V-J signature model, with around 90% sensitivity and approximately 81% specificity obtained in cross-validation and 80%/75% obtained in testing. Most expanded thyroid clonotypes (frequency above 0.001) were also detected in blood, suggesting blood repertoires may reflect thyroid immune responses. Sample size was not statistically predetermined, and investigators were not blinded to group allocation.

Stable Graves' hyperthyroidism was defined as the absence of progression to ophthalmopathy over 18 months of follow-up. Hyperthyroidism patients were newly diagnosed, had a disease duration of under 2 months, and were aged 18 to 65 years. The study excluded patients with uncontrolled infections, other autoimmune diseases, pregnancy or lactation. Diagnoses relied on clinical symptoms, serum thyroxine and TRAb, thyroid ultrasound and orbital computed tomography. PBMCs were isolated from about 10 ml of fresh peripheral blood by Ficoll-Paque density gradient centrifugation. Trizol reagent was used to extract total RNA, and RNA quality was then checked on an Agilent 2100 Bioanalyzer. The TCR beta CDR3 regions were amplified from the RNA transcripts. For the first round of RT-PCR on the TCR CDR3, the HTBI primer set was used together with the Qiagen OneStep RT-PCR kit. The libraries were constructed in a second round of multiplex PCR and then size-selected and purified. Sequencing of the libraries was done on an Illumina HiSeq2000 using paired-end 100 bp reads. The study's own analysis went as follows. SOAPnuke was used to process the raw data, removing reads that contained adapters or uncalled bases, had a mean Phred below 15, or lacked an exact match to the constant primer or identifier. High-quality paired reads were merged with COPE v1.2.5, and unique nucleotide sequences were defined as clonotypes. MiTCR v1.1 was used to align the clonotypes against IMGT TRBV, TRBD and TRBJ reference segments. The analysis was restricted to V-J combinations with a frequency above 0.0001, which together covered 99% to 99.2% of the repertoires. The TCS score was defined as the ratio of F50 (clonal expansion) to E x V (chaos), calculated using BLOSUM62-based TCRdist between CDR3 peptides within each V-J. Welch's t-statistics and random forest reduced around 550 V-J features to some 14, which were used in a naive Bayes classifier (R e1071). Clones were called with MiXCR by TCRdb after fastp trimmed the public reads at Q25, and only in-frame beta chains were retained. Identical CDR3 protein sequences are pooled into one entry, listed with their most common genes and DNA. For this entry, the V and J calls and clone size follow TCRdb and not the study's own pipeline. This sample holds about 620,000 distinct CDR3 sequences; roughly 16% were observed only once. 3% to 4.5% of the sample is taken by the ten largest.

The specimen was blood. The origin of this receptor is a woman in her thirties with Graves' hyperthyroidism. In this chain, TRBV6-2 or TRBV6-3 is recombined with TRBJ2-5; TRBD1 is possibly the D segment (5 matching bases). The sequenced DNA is TGTGCCAGCAGTTACAGAGGCAGGGTACAAGAGACCCAGTACTTC. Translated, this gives CASSYRGRVQETQYF.